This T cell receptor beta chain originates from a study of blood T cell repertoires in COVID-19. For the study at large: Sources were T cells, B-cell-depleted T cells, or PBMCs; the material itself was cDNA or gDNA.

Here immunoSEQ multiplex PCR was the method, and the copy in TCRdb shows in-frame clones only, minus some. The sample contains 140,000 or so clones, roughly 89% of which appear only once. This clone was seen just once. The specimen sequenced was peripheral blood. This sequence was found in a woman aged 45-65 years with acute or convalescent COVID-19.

The CDR3 loop is CAWSSGQSYEQYF. The CDR3 DNA sequence: TGTGCCTGGAGTTCGGGACAGTCCTACGAGCAGTACTTC. The chain uses TRBV30 and TRBJ2-7, with 7 bases identical to TRBD1. The V segment lost 2 bases and the J segment 1 base; nucleotides outside the gene matches: 2. The V gene's germline CDR1 is GTSNPN and CDR2 SVGIG (reference sequence). The CDR3 has 13 residues. The full variable domain, rest sourced from reference TRBV30 and TRBJ2-7, is SQTIHQWPATLVQPVGSPLSLECTVEGTSNPNLYWYRQAAGRGLQLLFYSVGIGQISSEVPQNLSASRPQDRQFILSSKKLLLSDSGFYLCAWSSGQSYEQYFGPGTRLTVT.